This T cell receptor (beta chain) is drawn from a study of cytotoxic CD8 clonotypes in ibrutinib-treated CLL. Study details: Responses comprised some 24 partial and 2 complete; at median about 68 months, around 14 remained remitted and about twelve progressed. Response sampling took place at median 12 months of treatment, range 6 to 36. Study conclusions and caveats: Sampling time points were not equivalent between sustained-remission and progressing patients.

The repertoire was sequenced with immunoSEQ multiplex PCR; TCRdb's copy has only in-frame clones and lacks some. The table includes hundreds of thousands of clones, roughly 67% detected once. Germline-derived CDR1 and CDR2 are ENHRY and SYGVKD. This CDR3 comprises 15 residues. The junction had 4 bases not matched to a gene; V was cut back by 2 bases and J by 4 bases. To note about this clone: Its antigen is still unknown.

The clonotype was recovered from a human donor with chronic lymphocytic leukemia. The specimen was PBMCs, collected after 36 months of ibrutinib treatment. The chain combines TRBV10-3 with TRBJ2-1; 8 nucleotides match TRBD2. This chain's CDR3 is CAISEVGLAYNEQFF. The CDR3 DNA is TGTGCCATCAGTGAGGTTGGACTAGCATACAATGAGCAGTTCTTC.